Listed here are 30 T cell receptor beta chains from one sample, sequenced in a study of vaccination and CD4 T cells after COVID-19 (dated by TCRdb to between 2020 and 2023). The receptor library was made with PCR. Sequenced on an Illumina iSeq 100. At the Johns Hopkins FTIC core, DNA from the cultured CD4+ T cells underwent TCR sequencing with the Oncomine TCR Beta short-read assay. Using fastp at Q25 and MiXCR, TCRdb reprocessed the public reads and kept productive beta chains. Identical CDR3 proteins give one entry, which carries the most common genes and DNA. In this sample the table shows about 26,000 distinct CDR3 sequences, approximately 41% of which occur a single time. The top ten clonotypes cover about 5.2% of the sample. These receptors' targets are unknown. Reading the label with the study, this specimen's time point is: late sampling 161 to 241 days after vaccination in a few convalescent patients. In light of the paper, this sample's treatment or condition label describes: approximately nine-day PBMC culture with coronavirus spike peptide pools or control peptides (ViraFEST assay).

Sample: CD4+ T cells from blood, cultured in vitro, taken about 7 months after SARS-CoV-2 vaccination. Every receptor here comes from a human donor who had recovered from COVID-19.

This clonotype appeared once. The gene calls are TRBV18 and TRBJ1-2; 7 bases fit TRBD1. Per the germline V gene, CDR1 is KGHSH and CDR2 is LQKENI. This CDR3 is 15 amino acids long. The V segment lost 0 bases and the J segment 2 bases; nucleotides outside the gene matches: 3. The CDR3 DNA reads TGTGCCAGCTCACCACCTCCGGGACAGAACTATGGCTACACCTTC. Protein: CASSPPPGQNYGYTF. The full variable domain, with the rest looked up from reference TRBV18 and TRBJ1-2, is NAGVMQNPRHLVRRRGQEARLRCSPMKGHSHVYWYRQLPEEGLKFMVYLQKENIIDESGMPKERFSAEFPKEGPSILRIQQVVRGDSAAYFCASSPPPGQNYGYTFGSGTRLTVV.

The chain uses TRBV4-2 and TRBJ1-2; 8 bases map to TRBD1. The CDR3 is 15 residues long. The germline V gene encodes CDR1 LGHNA and CDR2 YNFKEQ. The ends lost 4 bases at V and 3 bases at J; junction bases unmatched: 7. CDR3 amino acids: CASSRTEQGDYGYTF. DNA for the CDR3: TGTGCCAGCAGCCGAACAGAACAGGGGGACTATGGCTACACCTTC.

This clonotype was detected a few times. The chain combines TRBV20-1 with TRBJ2-2; D uncertain. From germline, CDR1 is DFQATT and CDR2 SNEGSKA (reference sequence). This CDR3 is 12 amino acids long. The V gene lost 0 bases and the J gene lost 5 bases, with 4 bases spanning the gap. In nucleotides, the CDR3 is TGCAGTGCTAGAGAGGGAACCGGGGAGCTGTTTTTT. This codes for CSAREGTGELFF.

The rearrangement links TRBV7-9 to TRBJ1-1; a weak D match, TRBD1 (5 bases). Germline assignment: CDR1 SEHNR and CDR2 FQNEAQ (reference sequence). The CDR3 consists of 15 residues. Trimming left V 5 bases short and J 7 bases short, with 20 bases between. The CDR3 DNA sequence: TGTGCCAGCAGCCACCATCGGAGGGGACCCGATGAAGCTTTCTTT. It codes for CASSHHRRGPDEAFF.

This chain links TRBV28 with TRBJ1-5; 7 bases map to TRBD1. Germline V gene sequence: CDR1 MDHEN, CDR2 SYDVKM. Trimming cost V 4 bases and J 2 bases; bases outside gene matches: 5. The CDR3 length is 15 residues. This CDR3 reads CASSSAGGGNQPQHF. In DNA form, the CDR3 reads TGTGCCAGCAGTTCCGCAGGGGGTGGCAATCAGCCCCAGCATTTT.

This clonotype was found a few times. This chain connects TRBV20-1 to TRBJ1-5; TRBD1 matches 9 bases. The CDR3 runs 14 residues. Looked up from germline, CDR1 is DFQATT and CDR2 is SNEGSKA (reference sequence). Trimming removed 1 base from V and 6 bases from J; junction bases left unmatched: 4. For the CDR3, the DNA is TGCAGTGCTAGAGGGACAGGGGAAGCTCAGCCCCAGCATTTT. Its translation: CSARGTGEAQPQHF.

A few counts support this clonotype. This chain uses TRBV27 with TRBJ2-7; D gene ambiguous. V shed 0 bases and J shed 4 bases, with 7 bases lying between them. Germline lookup yields CDR1 MNHEY and CDR2 SMNVEV (reference sequence). The CDR3 covers 13 residues. The CDR3 protein is CASSLSPGYEQYF. CDR3 nucleotide sequence: TGTGCCAGCAGTTTATCACCCGGGTACGAGCAGTACTTC.

This clonotype was detected a few times. V and J are TRBV10-3 and TRBJ2-1; no definite D call. The CDR3 length is 14 residues. Trimming stripped 8 bases from V and 8 bases from J, with 19 bases between. Germline CDR1 reads ENHRY; CDR2 reads SYGVKD. The CDR3 spells CAIPLSDPPDEQFF. CDR3 DNA: TGTGCCATCCCCCTATCCGACCCGCCGGATGAGCAGTTCTTC.

The chain recombines TRBV10-3 with TRBJ1-2; 8 positions match TRBD1. V trimming: 6 bases; J trimming: 8 bases; junction bases outside the gene matches: 8. CDR3 length: 13 amino acids. The V gene's germline CDR1 is ENHRY and CDR2 SYGVKD. CDR3: CAIRDDRGSGYTF. The CDR3 DNA follows: TGTGCCATCAGGGACGACAGGGGAAGCGGCTACACCTTC.

This chain connects TRBV6-1 to TRBJ2-7; 8 bases match TRBD1. The germline V gene has CDR1 MNHNS and CDR2 SASEGT. After removal of 1 base from V and 4 bases from J, the junction contained 15 bases not matched to a gene. This CDR3 comprises 18 residues. As DNA, the CDR3 is TGTGCCAGCAGTGAAGGGGGACAGGCCTACCGTATAGCGTACGAGCAGTACTTC. This encodes CASSEGGQAYRIAYEQYF.

The chain is built from TRBV28 and TRBJ1-1; D is unclear. Germline CDR1 MDHEN, CDR2 SYDVKM. The CDR3 sequence is 11 residues long. V dropped 1 base and J dropped 10 bases, with 7 bases sitting between them. The CDR3 spells CASSLFRSAFF. CDR3 sequence (DNA): TGTGCCAGCAGTTTATTTCGGTCAGCTTTCTTT.

This clonotype was seen more than once but under ten times. V is TRBV6-1 and J is TRBJ2-1; a possible D gene is TRBD1 (6 bases). This CDR3 has 13 residues. Germline CDR1 MNHNS, CDR2 SASEGT. The V end lost 6 bases, the J end lost 5 bases, and 11 bases lay between the germline ends. Here the CDR3 reads CASRRGQHNEQFF. In nucleotides, the CDR3 is TGTGCCAGCAGACGGGGACAACACAATGAGCAGTTCTTC.

V gene TRBV6-4 combines with J gene TRBJ1-1; D unclear. V lost 6 bases to trimming and J lost 4 bases, with 18 bases between them. The CDR3 runs to 15 residues. Germline CDR1 is MRHNA and CDR2 is SNTAGT. This CDR3 is CASSHIRGFSTEAFF. The CDR3 DNA sequence: TGTGCCAGCAGCCACATTCGGGGTTTTAGCACTGAAGCTTTCTTT.

J is TRBJ1-5 and V is TRBV15, with D tentatively TRBD1 (6 bases). Germline CDR1 is LNHNV and CDR2 is YYDKDF (reference sequence). V was trimmed by 5 bases and J by 3 bases, leaving 11 bases between them. The CDR3 totals 14 residues. The DNA for the CDR3 is TGTGCCACCAGCTTCAGGGGTACCAATCAGCCCCAGCATTTT. It encodes CATSFRGTNQPQHF.

This sequence joins TRBV7-8 and TRBJ1-2; D not resolved. This CDR3 spans 16 amino acids. Germline V gene data show CDR1 as SGHVS and CDR2 as FQNEAQ. V gave up 5 bases and J gave up 3 bases, with 19 bases separating them. The CDR3 here is CASSPHPRERHYGYTF. The CDR3 nucleotides are TGTGCCAGCAGCCCCCACCCAAGGGAAAGGCACTATGGCTACACCTTC.

The rearrangement joins TRBV11-3 to TRBJ2-1, with TRBD2 matching over 7 bases. The CDR3 sequence is 15 residues long. J was trimmed by 4 bases and V by 4 bases; bases with no gene match: 7. The germline V gene encodes CDR1 SGHNT and CDR2 YENEEA. CDR3 coding DNA: TGTGCCAGCAGCTCATCTAGCGGACCTTACAATGAGCAGTTCTTC. This codes for CASSSSSGPYNEQFF.

This clonotype was detected only a few times. The chain links TRBV10-3 to TRBJ1-1, with TRBD1 identical over 7 bases. With 4 bases clipped from V and 5 bases from J, the junction kept 10 bases outside the gene matches. The CDR3 has 15 residues. The germline CDR1 and CDR2 sequences are ENHRY and SYGVKD. CDR3: CAISGTQGVGTEAFF. The CDR3 nucleotides read TGTGCCATCAGTGGGACCCAGGGGGTCGGAACTGAAGCTTTCTTT.

This clonotype was detected a few times. The chain couples TRBV6-1 to TRBJ1-5, with TRBD1 matching over 9 bases. The V gene's germline CDR1 is MNHNS and CDR2 SASEGT. This CDR3 comprises 14 residues. Trimming at V came to 6 bases and at J to 7 bases, leaving 7 bases not matched to a gene. DNA for the CDR3: TGTGCCAGCAGAACAGGGGGCGCATGGCAGCCCCAGCATTTT. Its protein product is CASRTGGAWQPQHF.

This clonotype occurred a few times. The DNA of the CDR3 is TGCAGTGCTAGCGGTCAGCTTACCGTGAACACTGAAGCTTTCTTT. It is translated as CSASGQLTVNTEAFF. The chain uses TRBV20-1 and TRBJ1-1, with D unclear. Trimming stripped 3 bases from V and 0 bases from J, with 14 bases between. This CDR3 contains 15 residues. Germline V gene data show CDR1 as DFQATT and CDR2 as SNEGSKA (reference sequence).

V and J are TRBV11-3 and TRBJ2-7; D perhaps matches TRBD1 (6 bases). Deletions cut 1 base from V and 0 bases from J, with 10 bases between. Per the germline V gene, CDR1 is SGHNT and CDR2 is YENEEA. The CDR3 length is 15 residues. The CDR3 coding sequence is TGTGCCAGCAGCTTAGGCAGGGGCGACTCCTACGAGCAGTACTTC. This sequence encodes CASSLGRGDSYEQYF.

The chain links TRBV20-1 to TRBJ2-7, with 7 bases lining up with TRBD1. The germline V gene has CDR1 DFQATT and CDR2 SNEGSKA (reference sequence). This CDR3 has 16 residues. Unmatched junction bases numbered 20, after V lost 6 bases and J lost 6 bases. Here the CDR3 DNA reads TGCAGTGCATTCGGATCCCCGACAGGGAAGATTCGCGAGCAGTACTTC. It translates to CSAFGSPTGKIREQYF.

This chain links TRBV20-1 with TRBJ2-5; D might be TRBD1 (6 bases). The CDR3 spans 12 residues. Germline CDR1 DFQATT, CDR2 SNEGSKA (reference sequence). The V gene lost 7 bases and the J gene lost 3 bases, with 12 bases spanning the gap. This chain's CDR3 is CSELRDKETQYF. As DNA, the CDR3 is TGCAGTGAATTAAGGGACAAAGAGACCCAGTACTTC.

The V and J genes are TRBV24-1 and TRBJ2-1; 7 bases fit TRBD2. CDR3 length equals 13 residues. Trimming cost V 3 bases and J 9 bases; bases outside gene matches: 4. Germline values: CDR1 KGHDR, CDR2 SFDVKD. The CDR3 nucleotides read TGTGCCACCAGTGATCCAGGACTAGTTGAGCAGTTCTTC. Translation: CATSDPGLVEQFF.

This clonotype showed up just a few times. The J gene is TRBJ2-3, the V gene TRBV7-2; possibly TRBD1 or TRBD2 for D (5 bases each). The CDR3 runs 16 residues. V lost 0 bases and J 3 bases, leaving 13 bases between the germline ends. Germline values: CDR1 SGHTA, CDR2 FQGNSA. CDR3 bases: TGTGCCAGCAGCTTAGCGCTGGGGCGGGCAACAGATACGCAGTATTTT. Its translation is CASSLALGRATDTQYF.

The chain employs TRBV28 and TRBJ2-5; possible D gene TRBD1, 5 bases. Germline CDR1 is MDHEN and CDR2 is SYDVKM. CDR3 length: 15 amino acids. V lost 6 bases to trimming and J lost 1 base, with 15 bases between them. The CDR3 DNA follows: TGTGCCAGCAGCCCAATCGACAGCGTCCAAGAGACCCAGTACTTC. This sequence encodes CASSPIDSVQETQYF.

The chain joins TRBV18 to TRBJ2-5; D call uncertain. From germline, CDR1 is KGHSH and CDR2 LQKENI. The CDR3 is 15 amino acids. The ends were cut back, 3 bases at V and 1 base at J, with 12 bases in the middle. CDR3 in amino acids: CASSPGGRVQETQYF. For the CDR3, the DNA is TGTGCCAGCTCACCGGGTGGTCGAGTCCAAGAGACCCAGTACTTC.

The V gene is TRBV5-4, the J gene TRBJ2-3; 11 bases are shared with TRBD2. The germline gives CDR1 SGHNT, CDR2 YYREEE (reference sequence). V shed 0 bases and J 0 bases; nucleotides not matched to a gene: 0. CDR3 length equals 16 residues. The CDR3 spells CASSLGLAGSTDTQYF. The CDR3 DNA reads TGTGCCAGCAGCTTGGGACTAGCGGGAAGCACAGATACGCAGTATTTT.

This clonotype turned up a few times. V and J are TRBV20-1 and TRBJ2-2, with D perhaps TRBD1 or TRBD2 (5 bases each). Trimming left V 2 bases short and J 0 bases short, with 10 bases between. CDR3 length: 15 residues. Per the germline V gene, CDR1 is DFQATT and CDR2 is SNEGSKA (reference sequence). The CDR3 bases are TGCAGTGCTAGAAGTGGGACGGCGAACACCGGGGAGCTGTTTTTT. This codes for CSARSGTANTGELFF.

In this sample, this clonotype turned up a few times. V gene TRBV6-1 combines with J gene TRBJ2-1, with D perhaps matching TRBD1 or TRBD2 (5 bases each). V lost 6 bases and J lost 4, with 19 bases in between. The CDR3 has 16 amino acids. CDR1 and CDR2 from the germline V gene are MNHNS and SASEGT. The CDR3 coding sequence is TGTGCCAGCAGGGCCACCCGGGACGCCTCGTACAATGAGCAGTTCTTC. It is translated as CASRATRDASYNEQFF.

In its sample, this clonotype was seen a few times. This sequence joins TRBV2 and TRBJ1-1; possible D gene TRBD1, 5 bases. Germline assignment: CDR1 SNHLY and CDR2 FYNNEI. The V and J ends lost 7 bases and 7 bases respectively, with 13 bases between them. The CDR3 is 12 amino acids. The CDR3 DNA reads TGTGCCAGCACCGACAGTCCCATTGAAGCTTTCTTT. This encodes CASTDSPIEAFF.